The clone carrying this TCR beta chain has a single count. Its antigen remains unknown. Reverse transcription of about 0.45 to 1 ug RNA was performed with random hexamers. TCRdb itself ran the immunoSEQ multiplex PCR reads through MiXCR, one entry per CDR3 protein. The table includes 150,000 to 200,000 distinct CDR3 sequences, around 93% detected once. Sequencing of TCR beta was carried out in blood CD8+ and CD4+ T cells. The sample belongs to a study of CD8 T cells in Susac syndrome. Between the trimmed V and J ends, which lost 5 bases and 5 bases, there was a span of 16 bases. The CDR3 loop spans 14 amino acids. CDR1 and CDR2 (germline): SGHTA, FQGNSA. General study results and limits: That the number of individuals in its TCR sequencing and HLA analysis was relatively small was acknowledged by the study.

J is TRBJ2-7 and V is TRBV7-2, with a weak D call TRBD1 (6 bases). This sequence was found in a human donor in good health. The sample comprised CD4+ T cells from PBMCs. The CDR3 DNA is TGTGCCAGCAGCGCCGACAGGACTTCCCACGAGCAGTACTTC. It translates to CASSADRTSHEQYF.